The 15 T cell receptor beta chains given below trace back to one sample, sequenced in a study of blood T cells in healthy people across ages. The authors ran a second PCR of about 6 to 11 cycles using a sample-barcoded 5' primer and a J-beta primer mix. TCRdb re-called the 5' RACE reads with MiXCR, one entry per CDR3 protein. The sample yields hundreds of thousands of distinct CDR3 sequences, roughly two fifths seen once. The sample taken for sequencing was blood. These receptors were obtained from a woman aged 55-69 years in good health.

V usage is TRBV3-1 and J usage is TRBJ2-5; 11 bases map to TRBD2. Near its end, the DNA agrees better with TRBJ2-7, so the J call may be wrong. The CDR3 is made up of 15 amino acids. Germline CDR1 is LGHDT and CDR2 is YNNKEL (reference sequence). The CDR3 protein is CASSLGLAEDYEQYF. The DNA for the CDR3 is TGTGCCAGCAGCCTGGGACTAGCGGAAGACTACGAGCAGTACTTC.

Regarding this clonotype: A read error may be the cause here, since a much bigger clone is one base away. V usage is TRBV12-3 or TRBV12-4 and J usage is TRBJ2-1; possible D gene TRBD1, 6 bases. The CDR3 runs 13 residues. V was pared by 5 bases and J by 5 bases, with 10 bases between. CDR3 in DNA: TGTGCCAGCAGTGGACAGTCTCACAATGAGCAGTTCTTC. This gives the protein CASSGQSHNEQFF.

V is TRBV19 and J is TRBJ2-1, with 10 bases fitting TRBD2. The germline gives CDR1 LNHDA, CDR2 SQIVND (reference sequence). This CDR3 region has 14 residues. V was pared by 8 bases and J by 8 bases, with 9 bases of the junction left unmatched. This chain's CDR3 is CASCTTGTSDEQFF. The CDR3 region has the DNA TGTGCCAGTTGTACAACCGGGACTAGCGATGAGCAGTTCTTC. The full variable domain, completed using reference TRBV19 and TRBJ2-1, is DGGITQSPKYLFRKEGQNVTLSCEQNLNHDAMYWYRQDPGQGLRLIYYSQIVNDFQKGDIAEGYSVSREKKESFPLTVTSAQKNPTAFYLCASCTTGTSDEQFFGPGTRLTVL.

V is TRBV20-1 and J is TRBJ2-1, with 11 bases matching TRBD2. CDR1 and CDR2 (germline): DFQATT, SNEGSKA (reference sequence). The CDR3 has 18 amino acids. After removal of 3 bases from V and 8 bases from J, the junction contained 18 bases not matched to a gene. CDR3 bases: TGCAGTGCTAGCCCCCTTACTAGCGGGAGAGAGACTAGGGATGAGCAGTTCTTC. Its protein is CSASPLTSGRETRDEQFF.

The rearrangement links TRBV15 to TRBJ2-1; the D gene could be TRBD1 or TRBD2 (6 bases each). The CDR3 is 18 amino acids. In germline, CDR1 is LNHNV, CDR2 YYDKDF (reference sequence). V lost 1 base to trimming and J lost 10 bases, with 26 bases between them. The CDR3 is CATSRGRSRGLSSYEQFF. DNA of the CDR3: TGTGCCACCAGCAGAGGCCGATCCAGGGGACTTAGCTCCTACGAGCAGTTCTTC.

This clonotype has just a few counts. The chain links TRBV4-1 to TRBJ1-2; TRBD1 aligns across 10 bases. Trimming at V came to 1 base and at J to 10 bases, leaving 18 bases not matched to a gene. The CDR3 runs to 18 residues. Per germline, CDR1 MGHRA and CDR2 YSYEKL. The CDR3, as DNA: TGCGCCAGCAGCCAAGTTACGGGTGTTTTGGACAGGGGGGCCCTCTACACCTTC. Protein: CASSQVTGVLDRGALYTF.

This clonotype turned up a few times. The V and J genes are TRBV24-1 and TRBJ2-1; tentatively, D is TRBD2 (6 bases). Germline V gene data show CDR1 as KGHDR and CDR2 as SFDVKD. CDR3 length: 15 amino acids. Trimming pared 4 bases from V and 5 bases from J, leaving 14 bases between. The CDR3 spells CATSDPAGPDNEQFF. CDR3 coding DNA: TGTGCCACCAGTGACCCGGCGGGGCCAGACAATGAGCAGTTCTTC.

This chain links TRBV27 with TRBJ1-1; 7 nucleotides match TRBD1. V lost 7 bases to trimming and J lost 5 bases; unmatched junction nucleotides: 7. This CDR3 is 13 amino acids long. Germline CDR1 is MNHEY and CDR2 is SMNVEV (reference sequence). CDR3 protein: CASIAGGYTEAFF. In DNA form, the CDR3 reads TGTGCCAGCATAGCAGGGGGATATACTGAAGCTTTCTTT.

The sample holds many counts of this clonotype. The rearrangement uses TRBV5-1 and TRBJ2-5; 8 nucleotides align to TRBD1. The CDR3 is 14 residues long. The germline gives CDR1 SGHRS, CDR2 YFSETQ. V trimming: 4 bases; J trimming: 3 bases; junction bases outside the gene matches: 5. The CDR3 protein is CASSPGQAKETQYF. The CDR3 DNA reads TGCGCCAGCAGCCCGGGACAGGCAAAAGAGACCCAGTACTTC.

This chain uses TRBV4-3 with TRBJ1-5; TRBD1 agrees at 8 bases. Trimming removed 2 bases from V and 0 bases from J; junction bases left unmatched: 12. CDR3 length: 19 residues. Germline values: CDR1 LGHNA, CDR2 YSLEER. For the CDR3, the DNA is TGCGCCAGCAGCCAATTGTTGCAGGGGGCGTTCGGTAGCAATCAGCCCCAGCATTTT. It encodes CASSQLLQGAFGSNQPQHF.

Here the CDR3 DNA reads TGTGCCAGCAGCTTTTTTCTACGGGACAGGGGATCCGAGACCCAGTACTTC. It encodes CASSFFLRDRGSETQYF. The rearrangement uses TRBV7-8 and TRBJ2-5, with 10 bases lining up with TRBD1. V gave up 3 bases and J gave up 5 bases; unmatched junction bases: 12. In germline, CDR1 is SGHVS, CDR2 FQNEAQ. This CDR3 region has 17 residues.

Turning to this clonotype: At one of its ends the junction is not consistent with the germline gene, which may arise from a read error. The DNA for the CDR3 is TGTGCCGGGAGTGTACATGAGACCCAGTACTTC. It is translated as CAGSVHETQYF. The chain uses TRBV30 and TRBJ2-5; TRBD2 is a possible D gene (5 bases). The CDR3 runs 11 residues. Per germline, CDR1 GTSNPN and CDR2 SVGIG (reference sequence).

The chain combines TRBV13 with TRBJ2-1; 9 nucleotides match TRBD2. Germline trimming cut 5 bases from V and 1 base from J; bases unmatched to any gene: 15. Per the germline V gene, CDR1 is PRHDT and CDR2 is FYEKMQ (reference sequence). The CDR3 length is 19 residues. The CDR3 loop reads CASSGMGLAGRRSYNEQFF. The CDR3 DNA reads as TGTGCCAGCAGCGGGATGGGTCTAGCGGGACGTCGTTCCTACAATGAGCAGTTCTTC.

This chain links TRBV28 with TRBJ2-1; 9 bases are a match to TRBD2. The ends lost 2 bases at V and 2 bases at J; junction bases unmatched: 4. This CDR3 is built from 16 residues. From germline, CDR1 is MDHEN and CDR2 SYDVKM. CDR3 sequence reads: CASSLPSGITYNEQFF. In nucleotides, the CDR3 is TGTGCCAGCAGTTTACCTAGCGGGATCACCTACAATGAGCAGTTCTTC.

The table lists this clonotype with many counts. This sequence joins TRBV5-1 and TRBJ2-7; a weak D match, TRBD1 (7 bases). V was trimmed by 0 bases and J by 2 bases, leaving 12 bases between them. CDR1 is SGHRS, CDR2 YFSETQ, per germline. CDR3 length: 15 residues. CDR3 nucleotide sequence: TGCGCCAGCAGCTTGGCCACAGGGGAGGCCTACGAGCAGTACTTC. Protein product: CASSLATGEAYEQYF.